The rows below give T cell receptor beta chains drawn from one sample of a study of CD8 T cells in ankylosing spondylitis. One entry per CDR3 protein results from TCRdb running MiXCR on the 5' RACE reads. This repertoire shows approximately 140,000 distinct CDR3 sequences, around 43% found once; its top ten account for 15%. Sample: synovial fluid, either unsorted or a sorted T cell fraction (not recorded which). The receptors stem from a male donor with ankylosing spondylitis. Each CDR3 is given with its conserved first and last residue.

TRBV28	CASSLGCSGNAAEQYF
TRBV2	CASSWTGEAFF
TRBV5-6	CASSLWILTTEAFF
TRBV12-3/TRBV12-4	CASRSVGQRETQYF
TRBV6-1	CASSRTGVGQPQHF
TRBV9	CASSVVGFPGANVLTF
TRBV5-1	CASATGGATYEQYF
TRBV7-9	CASSLGEDEKLFF
TRBV28	CASRWWDTQYF
TRBV2	CASRHNREFEKLFF
TRBV7-9	CASSSLEGHTQYF
TRBV6-5	CASSYGSVGGSSYEQYF
TRBV10-3	CAIMGTLWKGELFF
TRBV12-3/TRBV12-4	CASSPPLGTEAFF
TRBV29-1	CSARGASTDTQYF
TRBV7-8	CASSLIRLTPRGYTF
TRBV7-9	CASSHLMGRQSSYEQYF
TRBV4-1	CASSQEEGGSYEQYF